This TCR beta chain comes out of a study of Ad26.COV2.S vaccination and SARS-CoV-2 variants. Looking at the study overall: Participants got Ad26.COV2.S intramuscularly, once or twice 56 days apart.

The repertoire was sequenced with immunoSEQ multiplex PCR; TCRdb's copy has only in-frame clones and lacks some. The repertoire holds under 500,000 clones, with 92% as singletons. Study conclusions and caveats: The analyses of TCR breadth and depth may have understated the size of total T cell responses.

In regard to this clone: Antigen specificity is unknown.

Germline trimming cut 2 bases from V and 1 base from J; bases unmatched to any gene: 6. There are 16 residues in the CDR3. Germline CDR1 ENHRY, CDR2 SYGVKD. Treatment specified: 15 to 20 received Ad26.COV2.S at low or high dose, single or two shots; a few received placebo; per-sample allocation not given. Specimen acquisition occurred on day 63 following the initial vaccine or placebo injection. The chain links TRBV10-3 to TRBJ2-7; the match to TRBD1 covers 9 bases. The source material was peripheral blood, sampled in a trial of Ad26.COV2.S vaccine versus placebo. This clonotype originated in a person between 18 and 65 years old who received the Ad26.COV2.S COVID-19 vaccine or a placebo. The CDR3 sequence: CAISEGLGQGSYEQYF. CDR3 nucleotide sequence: TGTGCCATCAGTGAGGGACTGGGACAGGGTTCCTACGAGCAGTACTTC.